The clone carrying this T cell receptor beta chain was picked up many times. Its antigen is as yet unknown. The data are from a study of T cell repertoires in cytomegalovirus infection. Looking at the study overall: Recently identified HLA-C-restricted CMV epitopes were used, and well-studied HLA-B-restricted CMV epitopes were used as well. Both a matching HLA type and CMV infection were indicated by public TCR beta signatures. Study outcomes and limitations: HLA-C-restricted CMV clonotypes gave the most frequent clonotype in two of eight donors. Using cumulative public TCR beta family frequency, the authors identified those who carried CMV together with the relevant HLA.

One entry per CDR3 protein results from TCRdb running MiXCR on the reads. The table shows about 360,000 distinct CDR3 sequences, with about a third occurring only once. CDR3 length: 15 amino acids. V was pared by 4 bases and J by 4 bases, with 5 bases of the junction left unmatched. Per the germline V gene, CDR1 is SGHTA and CDR2 is FQGNSA. The sample in question was cultured PBMCs, obtained from culture after CMV antigen stimulation. This sequence was found in a human donor in good health (CMV status not recorded). Some clones in this sample may be carry-over from other donors' samples. The rearrangement uses TRBV7-2 and TRBJ2-2; 8 bases map to TRBD2. CDR3 bases: TGTGCCAGCAGCTCCAGCGGGAGAATCACCGGGGAGCTGTTTTTT. This translates into CASSSSGRITGELFF.